The clone carrying this T cell receptor (beta chain) appeared a few times. The CDR3 sequence is 12 residues long. Germline values: CDR1 DFQATT, CDR2 SNEGSKA (reference sequence). The data belong to a study of blood T cells in healthy people across ages. Study overall: About one barcoded beta molecule was captured per two T cells (by template switching).

Together with a sample-barcoded 5' primer, a J-beta primer mix was included in a second PCR lasting 7 to 11 cycles. Each cDNA molecule, via a template-switch adaptor with 12 random nucleotides, was tagged. TCRdb re-called the 5' RACE reads with MiXCR, one entry per CDR3 protein. The repertoire consists of some 1.1 million distinct CDR3 sequences, with 30% to 40% occurring once and the leading ten covering around 14%. The source material was blood. The rearrangement joins TRBV20-1 to TRBJ1-5; weak D call: TRBD1 (5 bases). This TCR came from a man in his late teens or twenties in good health. This CDR3 reads CSWGGSNQPQHF. CDR3 nucleotide sequence: TGCAGCTGGGGCGGTAGCAATCAGCCCCAGCATTTT.